This T cell receptor (beta chain) emerged from a study of cytomegalovirus exposure and HLA in healthy donors. Findings and limits, study-wide: CMV serostatus alone was available as immune exposure information. Several of the most significant clusters appeared, in a later analysis, to be linked to common viral pathogens. Per published accounts, TCR beta sequences correctly predicted the HLA-A and HLA-B alleles of most subjects.

PCR involved 60 Vbeta and 13 Jbeta primers. Clones were sequenced by immunoSEQ multiplex PCR, and TCRdb holds only the in-frame ones, with some missing. The repertoire consists of about 160,000 clones, with just under 80% occurring once and the leading ten covering 0.95% to 1.5%. As concerns this clone: Antigen unknown.

The receptor comes from a woman between 50 and 59 years old in good health and CMV-seronegative. Sequencing was performed on PBMCs.

The CDR3 bases are TGTGCCAGCAGCTTCCGAGGGGGAGTCTATGGCTACACCTTC. It yields the protein CASSFRGGVYGYTF. The chain recombines TRBV7-8 with TRBJ1-2, with D possibly matching TRBD1 (6 bases). This CDR3 is 14 amino acids long. Germline CDR1 is SGHVS and CDR2 is FQNEAQ. The V end lost 3 bases, the J end lost 4 bases, and 12 bases lay between the germline ends.